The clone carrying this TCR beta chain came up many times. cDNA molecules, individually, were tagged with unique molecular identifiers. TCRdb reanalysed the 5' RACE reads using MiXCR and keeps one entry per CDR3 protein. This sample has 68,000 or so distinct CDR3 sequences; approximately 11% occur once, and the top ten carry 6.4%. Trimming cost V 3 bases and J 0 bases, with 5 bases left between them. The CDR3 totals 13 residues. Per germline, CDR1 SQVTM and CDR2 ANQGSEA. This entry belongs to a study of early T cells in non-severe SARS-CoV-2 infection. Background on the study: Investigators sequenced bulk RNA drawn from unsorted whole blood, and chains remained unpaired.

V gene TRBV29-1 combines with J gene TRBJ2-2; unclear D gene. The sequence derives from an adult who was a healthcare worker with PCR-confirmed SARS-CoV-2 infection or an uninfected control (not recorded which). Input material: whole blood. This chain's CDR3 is CSVEQTNTGELFF. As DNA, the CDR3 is TGCAGCGTTGAGCAAACGAACACCGGGGAGCTGTTTTTT.